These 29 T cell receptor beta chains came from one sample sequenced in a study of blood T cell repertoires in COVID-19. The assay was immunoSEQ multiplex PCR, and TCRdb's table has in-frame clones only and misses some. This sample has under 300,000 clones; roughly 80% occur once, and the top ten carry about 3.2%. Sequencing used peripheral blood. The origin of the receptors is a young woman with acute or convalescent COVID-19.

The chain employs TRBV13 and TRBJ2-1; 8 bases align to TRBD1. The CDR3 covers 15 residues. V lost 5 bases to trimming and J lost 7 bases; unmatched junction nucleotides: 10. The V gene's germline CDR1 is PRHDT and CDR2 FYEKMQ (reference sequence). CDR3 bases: TGTGCCAGCAGCACCTGGGCAGGGGGCGTAAATGAGCAGTTCTTC. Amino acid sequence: CASSTWAGGVNEQFF.

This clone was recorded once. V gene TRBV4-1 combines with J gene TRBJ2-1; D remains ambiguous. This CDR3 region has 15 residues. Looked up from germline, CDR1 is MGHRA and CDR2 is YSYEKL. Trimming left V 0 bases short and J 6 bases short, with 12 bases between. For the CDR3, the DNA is TGCGCCAGCAGCCAAGATCAGCGTGTCCCCAATGAGCAGTTCTTC. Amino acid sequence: CASSQDQRVPNEQFF.

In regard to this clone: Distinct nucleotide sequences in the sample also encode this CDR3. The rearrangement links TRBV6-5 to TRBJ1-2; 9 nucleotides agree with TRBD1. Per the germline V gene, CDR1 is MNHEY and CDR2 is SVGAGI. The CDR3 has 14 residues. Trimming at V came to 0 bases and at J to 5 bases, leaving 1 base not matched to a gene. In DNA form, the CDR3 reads TGTGCCAGCAGTTACTCAGACAGGGGGTATGGCTACACCTTC. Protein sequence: CASSYSDRGYGYTF.

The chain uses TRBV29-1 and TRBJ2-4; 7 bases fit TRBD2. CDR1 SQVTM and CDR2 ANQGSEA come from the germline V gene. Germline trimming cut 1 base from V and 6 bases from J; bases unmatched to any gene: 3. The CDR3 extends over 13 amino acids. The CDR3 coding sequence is TGCAGCGTTGAAGCGGGGGGTACAAACATTCAGTACTTC. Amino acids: CSVEAGGTNIQYF.

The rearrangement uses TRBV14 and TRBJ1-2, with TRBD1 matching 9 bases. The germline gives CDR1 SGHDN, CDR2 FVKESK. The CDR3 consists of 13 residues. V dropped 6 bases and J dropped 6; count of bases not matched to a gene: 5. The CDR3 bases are TGTGCCAGCAGGGAACAGGGGGCGAATGGCTACACCTTC. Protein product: CASREQGANGYTF.

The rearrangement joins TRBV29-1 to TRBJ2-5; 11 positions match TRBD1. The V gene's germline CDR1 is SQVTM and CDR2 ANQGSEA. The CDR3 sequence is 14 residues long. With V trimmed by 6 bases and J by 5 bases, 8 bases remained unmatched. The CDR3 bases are TGCAGCGTAGCGGACAGGGGGCGCGGGGAGACCCAGTACTTC. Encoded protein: CSVADRGRGETQYF.

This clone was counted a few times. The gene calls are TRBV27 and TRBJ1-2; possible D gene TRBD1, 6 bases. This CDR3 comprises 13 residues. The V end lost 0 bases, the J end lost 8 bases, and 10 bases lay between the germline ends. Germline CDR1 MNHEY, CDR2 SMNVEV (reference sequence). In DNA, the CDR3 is TGTGCCAGCAGTTTATCAACAGGGCGGGGCTACACCTTC. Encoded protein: CASSLSTGRGYTF.

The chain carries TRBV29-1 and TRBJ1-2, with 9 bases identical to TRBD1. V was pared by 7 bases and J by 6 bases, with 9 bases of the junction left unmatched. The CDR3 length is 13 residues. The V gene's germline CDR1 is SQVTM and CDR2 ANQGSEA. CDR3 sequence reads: CSATGGTSNGYTF. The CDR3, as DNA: TGCAGCGCTACAGGGGGCACATCAAATGGCTACACCTTC.

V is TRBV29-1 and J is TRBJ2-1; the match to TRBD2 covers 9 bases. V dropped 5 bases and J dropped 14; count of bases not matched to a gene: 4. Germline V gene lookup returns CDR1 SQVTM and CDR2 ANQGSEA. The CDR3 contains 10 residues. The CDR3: CSVSSGTKFF. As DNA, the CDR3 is TGCAGCGTTTCTAGCGGGACGAAGTTCTTC.

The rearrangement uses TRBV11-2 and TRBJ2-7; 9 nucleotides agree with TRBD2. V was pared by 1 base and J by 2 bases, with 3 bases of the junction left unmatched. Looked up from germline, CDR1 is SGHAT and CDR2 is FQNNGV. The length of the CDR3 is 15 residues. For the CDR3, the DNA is TGTGCCAGCAGCTTAGGACTAGCGGTTACCTACGAGCAGTACTTC. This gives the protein CASSLGLAVTYEQYF.

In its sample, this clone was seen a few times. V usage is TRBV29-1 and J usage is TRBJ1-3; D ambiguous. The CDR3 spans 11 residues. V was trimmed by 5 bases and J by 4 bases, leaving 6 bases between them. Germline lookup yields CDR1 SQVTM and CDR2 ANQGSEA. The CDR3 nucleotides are TGCAGCGTTTACGAGGGAAACACCATATATTTT. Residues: CSVYEGNTIYF.

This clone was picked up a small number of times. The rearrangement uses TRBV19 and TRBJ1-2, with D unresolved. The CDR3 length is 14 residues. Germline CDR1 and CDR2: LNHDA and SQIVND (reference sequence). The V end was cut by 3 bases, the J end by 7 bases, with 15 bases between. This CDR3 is CASSIGHLRGGYTF. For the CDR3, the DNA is TGTGCCAGTAGTATCGGCCACCTACGGGGTGGCTACACCTTC.

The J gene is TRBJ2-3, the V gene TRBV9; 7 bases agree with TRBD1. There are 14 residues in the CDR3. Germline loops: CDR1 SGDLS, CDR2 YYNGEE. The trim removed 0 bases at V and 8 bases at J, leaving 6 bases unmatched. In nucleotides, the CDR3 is TGTGCCAGCAGCGTAGTAGGGACAGTTGGTACGCAGTATTTT. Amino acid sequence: CASSVVGTVGTQYF.

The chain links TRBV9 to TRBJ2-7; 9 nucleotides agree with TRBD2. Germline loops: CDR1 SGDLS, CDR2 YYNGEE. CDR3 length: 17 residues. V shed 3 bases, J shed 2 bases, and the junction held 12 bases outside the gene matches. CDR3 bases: TGTGCCAGCAGCGCCGGGGACAGCTTAGCGGGAGCCTACGAGCAGTACTTC. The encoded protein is CASSAGDSLAGAYEQYF.

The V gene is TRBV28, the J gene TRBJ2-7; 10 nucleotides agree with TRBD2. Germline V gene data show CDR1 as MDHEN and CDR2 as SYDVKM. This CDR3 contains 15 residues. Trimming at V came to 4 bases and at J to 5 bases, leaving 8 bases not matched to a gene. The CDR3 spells CASSSLSGRGNEQYF. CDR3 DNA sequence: TGTGCCAGCAGTTCCCTGAGCGGGAGGGGGAACGAGCAGTACTTC.

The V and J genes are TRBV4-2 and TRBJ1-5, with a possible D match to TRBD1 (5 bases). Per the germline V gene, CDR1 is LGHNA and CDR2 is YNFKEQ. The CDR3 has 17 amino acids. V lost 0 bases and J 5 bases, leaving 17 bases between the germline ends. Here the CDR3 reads CASSQDLPGLVYQPQHF. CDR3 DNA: TGTGCCAGCAGCCAAGATCTACCAGGGCTTGTTTATCAGCCCCAGCATTTT.

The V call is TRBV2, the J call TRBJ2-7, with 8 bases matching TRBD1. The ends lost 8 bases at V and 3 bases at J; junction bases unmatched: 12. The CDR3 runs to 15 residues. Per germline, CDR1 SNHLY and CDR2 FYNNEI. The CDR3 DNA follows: TGTGCCAGCGGCCTTAGACAGGGGTTGATCTACGAGCAGTACTTC. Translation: CASGLRQGLIYEQYF.

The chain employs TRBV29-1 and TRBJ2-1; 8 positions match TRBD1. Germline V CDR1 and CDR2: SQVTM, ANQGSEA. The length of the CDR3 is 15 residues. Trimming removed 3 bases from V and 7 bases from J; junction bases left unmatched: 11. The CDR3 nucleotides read TGCAGCGTTGAGCCCTTGGACAGGGCTAGGAATGAGCAGTTCTTC. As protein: CSVEPLDRARNEQFF.

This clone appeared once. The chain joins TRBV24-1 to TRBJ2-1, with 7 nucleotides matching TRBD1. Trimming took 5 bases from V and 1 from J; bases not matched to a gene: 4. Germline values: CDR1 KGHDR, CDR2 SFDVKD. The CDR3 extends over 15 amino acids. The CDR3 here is CATSGTGSSYNEQFF. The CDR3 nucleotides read TGTGCCACCAGTGGGACAGGATCGTCCTACAATGAGCAGTTCTTC.

The chain's CDR3 is CASSPGFPGVKQYF. CDR3 in DNA: TGTGCCAGCAGCCCAGGATTCCCAGGGGTCAAGCAGTACTTC. The chain employs TRBV3-1 (or the pseudogene TRBV3-2) and TRBJ2-7; possible D gene TRBD1, 6 bases. The V end was cut by 4 bases, the J end by 8 bases, with 18 bases between. Per germline, CDR1 LGHDT and CDR2 YNNKEL (reference sequence). The length of the CDR3 is 14 residues.

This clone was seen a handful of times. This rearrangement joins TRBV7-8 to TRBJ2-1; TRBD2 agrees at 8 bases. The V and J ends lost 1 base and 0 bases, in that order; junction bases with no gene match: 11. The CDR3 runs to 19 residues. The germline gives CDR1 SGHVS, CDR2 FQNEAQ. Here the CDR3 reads CASSLGLAGRASSYNEQFF. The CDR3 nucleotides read TGTGCCAGCAGCTTAGGTCTAGCGGGTCGGGCGAGCTCCTACAATGAGCAGTTCTTC.

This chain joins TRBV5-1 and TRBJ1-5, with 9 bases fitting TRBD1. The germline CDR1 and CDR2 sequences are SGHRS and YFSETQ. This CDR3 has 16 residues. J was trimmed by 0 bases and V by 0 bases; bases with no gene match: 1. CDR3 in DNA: TGCGCCAGCAGCTTGGGGACAGGGGCTAGCAATCAGCCCCAGCATTTT. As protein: CASSLGTGASNQPQHF.

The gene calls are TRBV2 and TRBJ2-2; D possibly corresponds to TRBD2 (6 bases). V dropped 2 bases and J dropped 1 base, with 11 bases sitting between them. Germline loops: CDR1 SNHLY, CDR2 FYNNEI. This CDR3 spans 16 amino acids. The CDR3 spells CASSELLARNTGELFF. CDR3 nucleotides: TGTGCCAGCAGTGAATTGCTAGCGAGGAACACCGGGGAGCTGTTTTTT.

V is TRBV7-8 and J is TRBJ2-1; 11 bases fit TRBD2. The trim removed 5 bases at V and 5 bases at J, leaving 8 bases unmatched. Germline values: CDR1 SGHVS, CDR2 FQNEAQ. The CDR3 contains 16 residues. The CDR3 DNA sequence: TGTGCCAGCAGCATAGGGACTAGCGGAATAAACAATGAGCAGTTCTTC. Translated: CASSIGTSGINNEQFF.

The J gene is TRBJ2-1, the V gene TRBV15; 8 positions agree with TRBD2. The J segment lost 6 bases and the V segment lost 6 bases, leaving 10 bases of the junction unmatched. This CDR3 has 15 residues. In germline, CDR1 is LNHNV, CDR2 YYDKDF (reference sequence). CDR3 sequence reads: CATSFGRALGNEQFF. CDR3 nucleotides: TGTGCCACCAGTTTCGGGAGGGCCCTCGGCAATGAGCAGTTCTTC. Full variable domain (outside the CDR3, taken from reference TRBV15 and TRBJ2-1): DAMVIQNPRYQVTQFGKPVTLSCSQTLNHNVMYWYQQKSSQAPKLLFHYYDKDFNNEADTPDNFQSRRPNTSFCFLDIRSPGLGDTAMYLCATSFGRALGNEQFFGPGTRLTVL.

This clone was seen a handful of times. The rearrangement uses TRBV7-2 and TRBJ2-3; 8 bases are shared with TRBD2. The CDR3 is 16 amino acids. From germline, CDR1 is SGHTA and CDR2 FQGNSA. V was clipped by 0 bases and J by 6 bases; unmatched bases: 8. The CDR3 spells CASSLAVVAGTDTQYF. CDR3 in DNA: TGTGCCAGCAGCTTAGCAGTGGTAGCGGGAACGGATACGCAGTATTTT.

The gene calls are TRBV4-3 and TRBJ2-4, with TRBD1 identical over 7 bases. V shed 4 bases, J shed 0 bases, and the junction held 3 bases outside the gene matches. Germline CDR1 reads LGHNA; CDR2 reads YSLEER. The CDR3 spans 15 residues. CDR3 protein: CASSPDRVAKNIQYF. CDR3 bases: TGCGCCAGCAGCCCTGACAGGGTAGCCAAAAACATTCAGTACTTC.

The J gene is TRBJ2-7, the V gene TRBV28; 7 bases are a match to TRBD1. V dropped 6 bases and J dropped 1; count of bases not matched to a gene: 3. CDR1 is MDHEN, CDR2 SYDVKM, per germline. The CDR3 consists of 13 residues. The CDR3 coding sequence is TGTGCCAGCAGCAGGGGACAGTCCTACGAGCAGTACTTC. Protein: CASSRGQSYEQYF.

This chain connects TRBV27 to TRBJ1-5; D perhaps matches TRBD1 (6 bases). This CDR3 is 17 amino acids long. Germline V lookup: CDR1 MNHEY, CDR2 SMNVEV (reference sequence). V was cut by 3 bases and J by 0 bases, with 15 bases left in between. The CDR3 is CASSLFWGQGSNQPQHF. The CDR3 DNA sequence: TGTGCCAGCAGTTTGTTTTGGGGGCAGGGTAGCAATCAGCCCCAGCATTTT.